The 8 T cell receptor beta chains reported below all come from one sample, sequenced in a study of blood T cell repertoires in COVID-19. Assay used: immunoSEQ multiplex PCR; TCRdb lists only in-frame clones, some missing. The table has 60,000 to 80,000 clones, 70% to 90% seen once. Sequencing used peripheral blood. Source of these receptors: a woman aged 80 or over with acute or convalescent COVID-19.

This chain links TRBV2 with TRBJ1-5; 7 bases match TRBD1. The length of the CDR3 is 14 residues. V was clipped by 6 bases and J by 7 bases; unmatched bases: 9. From germline, CDR1 is SNHLY and CDR2 FYNNEI. As DNA, the CDR3 is TGTGCCAGCAGGTTAGACAGGGCCAACCAGCCCCAGCATTTT. Its translation: CASRLDRANQPQHF.

This chain connects TRBV3-1 (or the pseudogene TRBV3-2) to TRBJ2-5, with TRBD2 as a possible D gene (5 bases). The CDR3 loop spans 15 amino acids. Germline CDR1 is LGHDT and CDR2 is YNNKEL (reference sequence). Trimming took off 4 bases at V and 5 bases at J, with 17 bases between the two ends. The CDR3, as DNA: TGTGCCAGCAGCCCACCTTCTAGGCCGGGGGAGACCCAGTACTTC. Protein sequence: CASSPPSRPGETQYF.

The chain couples TRBV27 to TRBJ2-7; a possible D gene is TRBD1 (5 bases). The CDR3 is 12 amino acids. The ends were cut back, 3 bases at V and 5 bases at J, with 8 bases in the middle. CDR1 is MNHEY, CDR2 SMNVEV, per germline (reference sequence). The CDR3 sequence: CASSFSGNEQYF. Written as DNA, the CDR3 is TGTGCCAGCAGTTTCTCAGGGAACGAGCAGTACTTC.

This clone was observed a single time. V gene TRBV28 combines with J gene TRBJ1-3; 7 positions agree with TRBD1. This CDR3 region has 16 residues. Trimming at V came to 5 bases and at J to 2 bases, leaving 9 bases not matched to a gene. CDR1 MDHEN and CDR2 SYDVKM come from the germline V gene. The CDR3 reads CASSPGQPVTGNTIYF. DNA of the CDR3: TGTGCCAGCAGTCCGGGACAGCCCGTTACTGGAAACACCATATATTTT.

This clone was detected once. The V and J genes are TRBV15 and TRBJ1-4, with 7 nucleotides matching TRBD1. V lost 4 bases to trimming and J lost 5 bases; unmatched junction nucleotides: 7. The CDR3 runs to 15 residues. Germline V gene sequence: CDR1 LNHNV, CDR2 YYDKDF (reference sequence). The CDR3 DNA is TGTGCCACCAGCATAGACAGGGCCCGAAATGAAAAACTGTTTTTT. It yields the protein CATSIDRARNEKLFF.

CDR3 sequence: CASSWTETNYGYTF. The CDR3 DNA reads as TGTGCCAGCAGCTGGACAGAAACAAACTATGGCTACACCTTC. The chain recombines TRBV7-2 with TRBJ1-2; a possible D gene is TRBD1 (6 bases). The CDR3 contains 14 residues. The V gene lost 4 bases and the J gene lost 2 bases, with 11 bases spanning the gap. Germline V gene data show CDR1 as SGHTA and CDR2 as FQGNSA.

The V call is TRBV5-1, the J call TRBJ1-3; D is unclear. Germline lookup yields CDR1 SGHRS and CDR2 YFSETQ. V lost 1 base and J 0 bases, leaving 14 bases between the germline ends. The CDR3 covers 17 residues. The chain's CDR3 is CASSLYPGKGSGNTIYF. CDR3 nucleotides: TGCGCCAGCAGCTTGTATCCGGGGAAAGGCTCTGGAAACACCATATATTTT.

The CDR3 sequence is CASSPAGGMQPQHF. CDR3 coding DNA: TGTGCCAGCTCACCCGCAGGGGGTATGCAGCCCCAGCATTTT. The rearrangement links TRBV18 to TRBJ1-5; the match to TRBD1 covers 7 bases. This CDR3 is 14 amino acids long. V lost 3 bases and J lost 7; bases outside the gene matches: 6. Germline assignment: CDR1 KGHSH and CDR2 LQKENI.